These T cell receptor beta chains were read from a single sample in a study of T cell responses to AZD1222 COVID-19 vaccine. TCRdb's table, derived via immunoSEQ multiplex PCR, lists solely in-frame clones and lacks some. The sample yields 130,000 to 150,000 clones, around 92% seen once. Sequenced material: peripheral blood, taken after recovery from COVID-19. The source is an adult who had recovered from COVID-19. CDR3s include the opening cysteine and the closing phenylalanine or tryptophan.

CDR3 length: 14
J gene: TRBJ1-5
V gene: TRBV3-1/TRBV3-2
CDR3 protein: CASSPDRFNQPQHF

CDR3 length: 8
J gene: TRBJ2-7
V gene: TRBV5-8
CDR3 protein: CASLGGDF

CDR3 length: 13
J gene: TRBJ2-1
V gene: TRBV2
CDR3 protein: CASSDQTGNEQFF

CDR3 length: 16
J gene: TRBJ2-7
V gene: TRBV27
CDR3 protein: CASSLFQPGQHDEQYF

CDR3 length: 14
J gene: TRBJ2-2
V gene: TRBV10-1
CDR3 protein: CASSRDSIFGELFF

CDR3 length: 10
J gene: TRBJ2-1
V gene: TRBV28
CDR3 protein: CASRGGRQFF

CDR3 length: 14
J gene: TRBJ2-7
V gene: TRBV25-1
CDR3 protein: CASSEGQLRHEQYF

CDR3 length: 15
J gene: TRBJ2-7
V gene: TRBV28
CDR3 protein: CASSLWSGSLDEQYF

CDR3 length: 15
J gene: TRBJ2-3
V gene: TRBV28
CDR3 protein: CASSLAGGSTDTQYF

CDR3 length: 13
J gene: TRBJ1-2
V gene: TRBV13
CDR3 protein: CASSLEDTYGYTF

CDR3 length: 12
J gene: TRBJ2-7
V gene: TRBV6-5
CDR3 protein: CASSYRGYEQYF

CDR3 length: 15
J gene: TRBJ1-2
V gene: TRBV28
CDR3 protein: CASSRGGTGMDGYTF

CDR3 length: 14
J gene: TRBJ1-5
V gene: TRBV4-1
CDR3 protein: CASSPEGADQPQHF

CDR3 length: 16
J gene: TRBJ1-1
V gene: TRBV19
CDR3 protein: CASSSLGSDRNTEAFF

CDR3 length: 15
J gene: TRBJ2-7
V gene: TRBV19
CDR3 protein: CASSRDGLAGYEQYF

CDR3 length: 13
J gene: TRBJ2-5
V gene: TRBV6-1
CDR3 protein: CASSEILIETQYF

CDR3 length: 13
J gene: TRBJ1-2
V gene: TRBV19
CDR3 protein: CASSSQGSDGYTF

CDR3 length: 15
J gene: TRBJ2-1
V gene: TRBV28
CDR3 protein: CASSPQGNPRAEQFF

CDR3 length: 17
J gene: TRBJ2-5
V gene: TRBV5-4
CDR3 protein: CASSNGGPTGGQETQYF

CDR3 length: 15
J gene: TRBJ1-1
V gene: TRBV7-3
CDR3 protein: CASSQDGRMNTEAFF

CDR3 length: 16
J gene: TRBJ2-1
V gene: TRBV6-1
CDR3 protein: CASSEAEGRGSNEQFF

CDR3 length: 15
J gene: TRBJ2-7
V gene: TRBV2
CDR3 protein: CASKKVGVTSYEQYF

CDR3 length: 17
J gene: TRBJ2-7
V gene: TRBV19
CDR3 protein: CASSILLLGQGADEQYF

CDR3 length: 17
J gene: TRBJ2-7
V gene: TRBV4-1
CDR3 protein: CASSPRGSGATPYEQYF

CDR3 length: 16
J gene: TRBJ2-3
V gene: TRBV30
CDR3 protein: CAWSSGIKPSTDTQYF

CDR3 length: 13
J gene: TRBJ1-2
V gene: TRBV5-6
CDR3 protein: CASSLGGLSGYTF

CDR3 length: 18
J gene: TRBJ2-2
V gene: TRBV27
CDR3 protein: CASRGTSGRAANTGELFF

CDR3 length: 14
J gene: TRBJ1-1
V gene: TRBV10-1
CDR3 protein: CASSESGEQSEAFF

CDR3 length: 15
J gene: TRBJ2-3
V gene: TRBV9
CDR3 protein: CASSVGVGSTDTQYF

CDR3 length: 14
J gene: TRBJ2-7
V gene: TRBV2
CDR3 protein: CASSETRDKYEQYF

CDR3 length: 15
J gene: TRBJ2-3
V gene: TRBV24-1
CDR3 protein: CATSDYKGSIDTQYF

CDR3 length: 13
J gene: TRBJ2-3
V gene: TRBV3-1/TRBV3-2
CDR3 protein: CASSQVGADTQYF

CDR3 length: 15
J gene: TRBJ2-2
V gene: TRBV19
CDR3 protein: CASIPGQVNTGELFF

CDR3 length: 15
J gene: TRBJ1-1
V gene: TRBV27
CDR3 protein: CASSLSRASNTEAFF

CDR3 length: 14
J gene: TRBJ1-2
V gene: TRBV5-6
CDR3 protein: CASSLVGQEIGYTF

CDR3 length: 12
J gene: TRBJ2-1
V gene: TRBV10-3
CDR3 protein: CAMGQGDDEQFF